This is a list of T cell receptor beta chains from one sample in a study of blood T cell repertoires in COVID-19. Profiled with immunoSEQ multiplex PCR; TCRdb holds only in-frame clones, not every one. The sample has about 64,000 clones, roughly four fifths seen once. The source material was peripheral blood. These receptor sequences come from a man older than 75 with acute or convalescent COVID-19. Both conserved end residues are part of each CDR3. The D gene is left open where the match is weak. Not every row has a clone size; where given, it reads once, few, many or a size class.

>TRBV18|TRBD1|NA|TRBJ2-1
TGTGCCAGCTCACTGGGACAGGGTTACAATGAGCAGTTCTTC
CASSLGQGYNEQFF
>TRBV10-3|NA|NA|TRBJ1-2
TGTGCCATCAGCGCCCCTGGGAGCGGCTACACCTTC
CAISAPGSGYTF
>TRBV25-1|NA|NA|TRBJ2-1
TGTGCCAGCAGTGGACCAGGGGCAGAGCAGTTCTTC
CASSGPGAEQFF
>TRBV20-1|NA|NA|TRBJ2-3
TGCAGTGCTTACCTAGGAGATACGCAGTATTTT
CSAYLGDTQYF
>TRBV7-9|NA|NA|TRBJ2-7
TGTGCCAGCAGCCCCCAAGACATCTCCTACGAGCAGTACTTC
CASSPQDISYEQYF
>TRBV10-3|TRBD1|NA|TRBJ1-4
TGTGCCATCAGCACGGGACAGGGGGCTACTAATGAAAAACTGTTTTTT
CAISTGQGATNEKLFF
>TRBV7-8|TRBD1|NA|TRBJ1-5
TGTGCCAGCAGCTTAGGACAGGGGGCTGCTCAGCCCCAGCATTTT
CASSLGQGAAQPQHF
>TRBV18|NA|few|TRBJ1-4
TGTGCCAGCTCACAAGTAAGAGGAGCAACTAATGAAAAACTGTTTTTT
CASSQVRGATNEKLFF
>TRBV2|TRBD1|NA|TRBJ1-1
TGTGCCAGCAACCGAGGGGGCAGTAACACTGAAGCTTTCTTT
CASNRGGSNTEAFF
>TRBV30|NA|once|TRBJ1-6
TGTGCCTGGAGGGGGCAGGGGAACTCCTATAATTCACCCCTCCACTTT
CAWRGQGNSYNSPLHF
>TRBV9|TRBD2|NA|TRBJ2-3
TGTGCCAGCAGCGAAAACAGCGGGGTTACGCAGTATTTT
CASSENSGVTQYF
>TRBV11-2|NA|NA|TRBJ1-6
TGTGCCAGCAGCGCAATTACAGGGCTTTCACCCCTCCACTTT
CASSAITGLSPLHF
>TRBV18|NA|few|TRBJ1-1
TGTGCCAGCTCACCGATGACAAGGAACACTGAAGCTTTCTTT
CASSPMTRNTEAFF
>TRBV5-1|NA|NA|TRBJ2-3
TGCGCCAGCAGCTTGAACCCAAATCGAGAAGCGGCCGCGGATACGCAGTATTTT
CASSLNPNREAAADTQYF
>TRBV5-6|NA|NA|TRBJ1-6
TGTGCCAGCAGCTTGGTCGGTGCCGCACCCCTCCACTTT
CASSLVGAAPLHF
>TRBV7-9|TRBD1|few|TRBJ2-2
TGTGCCAGCAGCTCGAGGGGGACAGGGGCCACCGGGGAGCTGTTTTTT
CASSSRGTGATGELFF
>TRBV6-5|TRBD1|few|TRBJ1-4
TGTGCCAGCAGCACCCTCAGGGGGCCTAATGAAAAACTGTTTTTT
CASSTLRGPNEKLFF
>TRBV12-5|TRBD2|NA|TRBJ2-1
TGTGCTAGTGGTTTTCGGGAGGGGACTATTTACAATGAGCAGTTCTTC
CASGFREGTIYNEQFF
>TRBV4-1|TRBD1|NA|TRBJ1-2
TGCGCCAGCAGCCAAGAAACCCGGGACAGGGGCTATGGCTACACCTTC
CASSQETRDRGYGYTF
>TRBV5-1|NA|NA|TRBJ2-3
TGCGCCAGCAGCTTGGGCACTACTGTCACAGATACGCAGTATTTT
CASSLGTTVTDTQYF
>TRBV11-2|NA|NA|TRBJ1-6
TGTGCCAGCAGCCCCCAGGGACATCCAAATTCACCCCTCCACTTT
CASSPQGHPNSPLHF
>TRBV3-1/TRBV3-2|TRBD1|NA|TRBJ1-3
TGTGCCAGCAGCCAAAGGGGACAGGGAGGTGGAAACACCATATATTTT
CASSQRGQGGGNTIYF
>TRBV7-9|NA|few|TRBJ1-2
TGTGCCAGCAGCCCCTCGGGGGGCAACTATGGCTACACCTTC
CASSPSGGNYGYTF
>TRBV11-2|TRBD1|NA|TRBJ1-1
TGTGCCAGCAGCCCACAAGCCGGGACAGGAGAAGCTTTCTTT
CASSPQAGTGEAFF
>TRBV5-4|TRBD1|once|TRBJ1-1
TGTGCCAGCAGCTTGGGTGACAGGGCCGACACTGAAGCTTTCTTT
CASSLGDRADTEAFF
>TRBV19|TRBD1|once|TRBJ1-1
TGTGCCAGTAGCGTTCCAGGGGGCTCAAACACTGAAGCTTTCTTT
CASSVPGGSNTEAFF
>TRBV5-1|NA|NA|TRBJ1-4
TGCGCCAGCAGCTTGGGGGCCGGGGTTTGGGAAAAACTGTTTTTT
CASSLGAGVWEKLFF
>TRBV28|TRBD1|NA|TRBJ1-3
TGTGCCAGCGGGCCAGGGGGTTCGGAAGGAAACACCATATATTTT
CASGPGGSEGNTIYF
>TRBV3-1/TRBV3-2|TRBD2|few|TRBJ2-3
TGTGCCAGCAGCCCACGACTAGCGGGCCTAGCAGATACGCAGTATTTT
CASSPRLAGLADTQYF
>TRBV11-3|NA|NA|TRBJ2-3
TGTGCCAGCAGCTTCCAGGGGATCGGCACAGATACGCAGTATTTT
CASSFQGIGTDTQYF